This TCR beta chain appears in the sequencing data of a study of T cell changes during pregnancy in multiple sclerosis. The germline V and J ends were trimmed by 6 bases and 2 bases, with 10 bases remaining between them. Germline-derived CDR1 and CDR2 are SNHLY and FYNNEI. This CDR3 spans 13 amino acids. The table came from immunoSEQ multiplex PCR; TCRdb's copy has only in-frame clones and leaves some out. The sample holds fewer than 100,000 clones, just over 90% seen once. The chain has TRBV2 and TRBJ1-1; D remains unclear. The sequencing here drew on peripheral blood, taken after pregnancy. The TCR comes from a female donor in good health, enrolled as a control in a pregnancy study. In nucleotides, the CDR3 is TGTGCCAGCAGGTACAGCCGAAACACTGAAGCTTTCTTT. Translated, it gives CASRYSRNTEAFF.